A selection of T cell receptor beta chains follows, all from one sample in a study of shared clonotypes between healthy human individuals. The protocol was immunoSEQ multiplex PCR, while the TCRdb copy is restricted to in-frame clones and leaves out a portion. The table lists around 500,000 clones, around 79% of them singletons. The sample was PBMCs. The origin of the receptors is a middle-aged woman in good health. Some clones in this sample may be carry-over from other donors' samples. Each CDR3 is given with its conserved first and last residue. A D gene is named only where the DNA matches it firmly. Part of the rows lack a size; the others show once, few, many or a class for expanded clones.

CDR3nt,CDR3aa,v_gene,d_gene,abundance,j_gene
TGTGCCAGCAGTGACATCTCTGGGGCCAACGTCCTGACTTTC,CASSDISGANVLTF,TRBV6-4,NA,NA,TRBJ2-6
TGCAGCGTTGTGGGTAGCTACGAGCAGTACTTC,CSVVGSYEQYF,TRBV29-1,NA,once,TRBJ2-7
TGTGCCAGCAGTTTATACCCCGGAGGGGGGGAGCTGTTTTTT,CASSLYPGGGELFF,TRBV27,NA,NA,TRBJ2-2
TGTGCCAGTAGTATCTCCGGGACAAACTCTGGGGCCAACGTCCTGACTTTC,CASSISGTNSGANVLTF,TRBV19,NA,NA,TRBJ2-6
TGTGCCAGCAGCCCTACCCTGTACAATGAGCAGTTCTTC,CASSPTLYNEQFF,TRBV27,NA,NA,TRBJ2-1
TGTGCCAGCAGCTTGGCCAGGGACTTCTCCCTTAACAATGAGCAGTTCTTC,CASSLARDFSLNNEQFF,TRBV5-4,NA,NA,TRBJ2-1
TGCGCCAGCAGCTTGCAAGAGGGGGCTGCGAACACTGAAGCTTTCTTT,CASSLQEGAANTEAFF,TRBV5-1,TRBD1,few,TRBJ1-1
TGTGCCTGGGGGGCAGTCGGGGGCTACACCTTC,CAWGAVGGYTF,TRBV30,NA,few,TRBJ1-2
TGCGCCAGCAGCCAAGATAACATTCTCTACGAGCAGTACTTC,CASSQDNILYEQYF,TRBV4-1,NA,few,TRBJ2-7
TGTGCCAGCAGCCTGGGACAGGGGGCGGACGAGCAGTACTTC,CASSLGQGADEQYF,TRBV28,TRBD1,NA,TRBJ2-7
TGCAGCGTTGTTCGGGGAGGTCGAAGAGATACGCAGTATTTT,CSVVRGGRRDTQYF,TRBV29-1,NA,NA,TRBJ2-3
TGTGCCAGTAGTATTCAGGGCCCAGAGACCCAGTACTTC,CASSIQGPETQYF,TRBV19,NA,NA,TRBJ2-5
TGTGCCAGCAGTTTTGACGGTAGCAATCAGCCCCAGCATTTT,CASSFDGSNQPQHF,TRBV27,NA,NA,TRBJ1-5
TGCGCCAGCAGCTTGGTGGGGGGGAGGTTGTCCGAGCAGTACTTC,CASSLVGGRLSEQYF,TRBV5-1,TRBD2,NA,TRBJ2-7
TGTGCTGGTGTACAAAGGAGGTTAGGGGAGACCCAGTACTTC,CAGVQRRLGETQYF,TRBV30,NA,NA,TRBJ2-5
TGTGCCAGCAGCTTGACCGGGACTAGCGGCGCCGGGGAGCTGTTTTTT,CASSLTGTSGAGELFF,TRBV5-5,TRBD2,NA,TRBJ2-2